Detailed here is one T cell receptor (beta chain). What this receptor recognizes is not known. One base away there is no much larger clone; base qualities are not given. The immunoSEQ Assay, a bias-controlled multiplex PCR, was used to amplify TCRbeta CDR3 regions from genomic DNA. The original pipeline was this. The number of nucleated cells in each sample was estimated from the amplification of reference gene primers within the assay. To quantify the absolute abundance of each unique TCRbeta CDR3 rearrangement, sequence reads were collapsed and filtered. For each sample, productive Simpson clonality was calculated by taking the square root of Simpson's diversity index across productive rearrangements. The immuneACCESS repertoire file appears here via TCRdb, limited to in-frame rearrangements. These files lack a portion of the clones; in checked studies, under half of the deficit traces to unresolved V genes, and the cause of the others is not known. That table furnishes V, J and clone size, whereas the DNA furnished D and trimming. The sample table contains 70,000 to 90,000 clones; only one count was recorded for 80% to 90% of them. The ten most abundant clones make up 15% to 20% of the sample.

This record comes from a study of blood T cell repertoires in COVID-19 (TCRdb year 2020). Background for the entire study: Samples from collaborators originated in the United States, Italy and Spain and spanned both the acute and convalescent phases of COVID-19. HLA class I and class II types, where available, came from metadata supplied by the sample provider rather than from assay-based typing. The material from the prospective study consisted of cDNA or gDNA derived from T cells, B-cell-depleted T cells, or PBMCs. Subjects who had been exposed to COVID-19, were actively infected with it, or had recovered from it provided the deeply sampled blood TCRbeta repertoires that made up the dataset. The samples were drawn from the first 160 participants of the ongoing ImmuneRACE study and from over 950 subjects provided by 6 global collaborators. Sample metadata almost always included a de-identified subject ID, COVID-19 status, age in years and sex. The repertoires were released in a freely available public database intended as a resource for research on the immune response to SARS-CoV-2.

Study-level results and caveats: How much clinical and demographic metadata was included differed by source and by participant, and the metadata was provided uncurated.

Collaborating institutions collected whole blood in K2EDTA tubes following their own protocols. For TCRbeta analysis, collaborators shipped samples in one of three forms: frozen whole blood, isolated PBMCs, or DNA extracted from either of those sample types. Including the terminal cysteine and phenylalanine, the CDR3 comprises 14 residues. Just the 42-base CDR3 DNA is kept, in frame starting at base 1. V gives up 1 base and J gives up 4 bases, and the segment between their germline ends measures 10 bases. Per the germline V gene, SNHLY is the CDR1 and FYNNEI is the CDR2. The V and J genes are TRBV2 and TRBJ1-1, with the D gene too uncertain to name. The receptor comes from a woman aged 55-70 years with acute or convalescent COVID-19. Sequenced: peripheral blood. The DNA is as follows: TGTGCCAGCAGTGAAGTCGCACTATCCACTGAAGCTTTCTTT. This encodes CASSEVALSTEAFF. When the CDR3 is completed using the reference TRBV2 and TRBJ1-1 genes on either side, the full variable domain is EPEVTQTPSHQVTQMGQEVILRCVPISNHLYFYWYRQILGQKVEFLVSFYNNEISEKSEIFDDQFSVERPDGSNFTLKIRSTKLEDSAMYFCASSEVALSTEAFFGQGTRLTVV.